This is a list of T cell receptor beta chains from one sample in a study of early T cells in non-severe SARS-CoV-2 infection. Using its own MiXCR run on the 5' RACE reads, TCRdb lists one record per CDR3 protein. The sample has tens of thousands of distinct CDR3 sequences, 10% seen once. Here the sequenced sample was whole blood, taken at baseline. Receptors were obtained from an adult who was a healthcare worker with PCR-confirmed SARS-CoV-2 infection or an uninfected control (not recorded which). The CDR3 runs from the conserved cysteine through the conserved F or W. Fields, in order: CDR3 protein, CDR3 DNA, clone size, V gene, J gene, D gene. A D gene is named only where the DNA matches it firmly. Expanded clones are given a class, and other clones once, few, many or no size at all.

CDR3 protein: CATSETLAGVGDTQYF; CDR3 DNA: TGTGCCACCAGTGAGACTCTAGCGGGAGTGGGAGATACGCAGTATTTT; clone size: many; V gene: TRBV24-1; J gene: TRBJ2-3; D gene: TRBD2
CDR3 protein: CSARPWAGASTDTQYF; CDR3 DNA: TGCAGTGCTAGACCCTGGGCGGGGGCTAGCACAGATACGCAGTATTTT; clone size: many; V gene: TRBV20-1; J gene: TRBJ2-3; D gene: NA
CDR3 protein: CSARVGPGNTEAFF; CDR3 DNA: TGCAGTGCTAGAGTCGGACCTGGGAACACTGAAGCTTTCTTT; clone size: few; V gene: TRBV20-1; J gene: TRBJ1-1; D gene: NA
CDR3 protein: CSARIFERLNTEAFF; CDR3 DNA: TGCAGTGCTAGAATCTTCGAGCGATTGAACACTGAAGCTTTCTTT; clone size: NA; V gene: TRBV20-1; J gene: TRBJ1-1; D gene: NA
CDR3 protein: CASSQDGGDPYQETQYF; CDR3 DNA: TGTGCCAGCAGTCAGGACGGAGGAGACCCGTACCAAGAGACCCAGTACTTC; clone size: many; V gene: TRBV6-1; J gene: TRBJ2-5; D gene: NA
CDR3 protein: CSARDWERSYEQYF; CDR3 DNA: TGCAGTGCTAGAGATTGGGAGCGCTCCTACGAGCAGTACTTC; clone size: few; V gene: TRBV20-1; J gene: TRBJ2-7; D gene: NA
CDR3 protein: CASRQGNSPLHF; CDR3 DNA: TGTGCCAGCCGGCAGGGTAATTCACCCCTCCACTTT; clone size: NA; V gene: TRBV28; J gene: TRBJ1-6; D gene: NA
CDR3 protein: CASSPGTGEGYTF; CDR3 DNA: TGTGCCAGCAGCCCGGGGACAGGGGAAGGCTACACCTTC; clone size: NA; V gene: TRBV7-3; J gene: TRBJ1-2; D gene: TRBD1
CDR3 protein: CASSPPQSGEQYF; CDR3 DNA: TGTGCCAGCTCACCACCGCAATCGGGTGAGCAGTACTTC; clone size: NA; V gene: TRBV18; J gene: TRBJ2-7; D gene: NA
CDR3 protein: CASSLDRSGYTF; CDR3 DNA: TGTGCCAGCAGCTTAGACAGAAGTGGCTACACCTTC; clone size: few; V gene: TRBV7-8; J gene: TRBJ1-2; D gene: NA
CDR3 protein: CASREPGLALNTEAFF; CDR3 DNA: TGTGCCAGCAGAGAGCCCGGCCTCGCGTTGAACACTGAAGCTTTCTTT; clone size: few; V gene: TRBV28; J gene: TRBJ1-1; D gene: NA
CDR3 protein: CATSDPLPGLLTDNEQFF; CDR3 DNA: TGTGCCACCAGTGACCCACTCCCGGGACTACTCACGGACAATGAGCAGTTCTTC; clone size: few; V gene: TRBV24-1; J gene: TRBJ2-1; D gene: TRBD2
CDR3 protein: CASSQASYTGELFF; CDR3 DNA: TGTGCCAGCAGCCAAGCCTCCTACACCGGGGAGCTGTTTTTT; clone size: NA; V gene: TRBV4-2; J gene: TRBJ2-2; D gene: NA
CDR3 protein: CASGSELANEQFF; CDR3 DNA: TGTGCTAGTGGTTCCGAACTGGCTAATGAGCAGTTCTTC; clone size: few; V gene: TRBV12-5; J gene: TRBJ2-1; D gene: NA
CDR3 protein: CASSSGTENTEAFF; CDR3 DNA: TGTGCCAGCAGTTCCGGGACAGAGAACACTGAAGCTTTCTTT; clone size: many; V gene: TRBV12-3/TRBV12-4; J gene: TRBJ1-1; D gene: TRBD1
CDR3 protein: CASSPPGGHSYEQYF; CDR3 DNA: TGTGCCAGCAGCCCCCCGGGCGGGCACTCCTACGAGCAGTACTTC; clone size: NA; V gene: TRBV5-4; J gene: TRBJ2-7; D gene: NA
CDR3 protein: CASSIAYGTRYGANVLTF; CDR3 DNA: TGTGCCAGCAGCATCGCATACGGGACCCGATATGGGGCCAACGTCCTGACTTTC; clone size: few; V gene: TRBV5-5; J gene: TRBJ2-6; D gene: NA
CDR3 protein: CASSFQTHQYF; CDR3 DNA: TGTGCCAGCAGTTTTCAAACCCACCAGTATTTT; clone size: few; V gene: TRBV12-3/TRBV12-4; J gene: TRBJ2-3; D gene: NA
CDR3 protein: CASSRRGAQSGEQYF; CDR3 DNA: TGTGCCAGCAGCCGCCGGGGTGCGCAGTCGGGCGAGCAGTACTTC; clone size: NA; V gene: TRBV7-9; J gene: TRBJ2-7; D gene: NA
CDR3 protein: CASSLRTSYNSPLHF; CDR3 DNA: TGTGCCAGCAGTTTACGGACCTCCTATAATTCACCCCTCCACTTT; clone size: few; V gene: TRBV28; J gene: TRBJ1-6; D gene: NA
CDR3 protein: CASRPTGANYGYTF; CDR3 DNA: TGTGCCAGCAGACCGACAGGGGCTAACTATGGCTACACCTTC; clone size: once; V gene: TRBV12-3/TRBV12-4; J gene: TRBJ1-2; D gene: TRBD1
CDR3 protein: CASSTTSGFTDTQYF; CDR3 DNA: TGTGCCAGCAGTACAACTAGCGGATTCACAGATACGCAGTATTTT; clone size: NA; V gene: TRBV28; J gene: TRBJ2-3; D gene: TRBD2
CDR3 protein: CSARDLVSHNVLTF; CDR3 DNA: TGCAGTGCTAGAGATTTAGTATCCCACAACGTCCTGACTTTC; clone size: few; V gene: TRBV20-1; J gene: TRBJ2-6; D gene: NA
CDR3 protein: CASEKGLSLSGEQYF; CDR3 DNA: TGTGCCAGCGAGAAGGGACTTTCTCTCTCAGGGGAGCAGTACTTC; clone size: NA; V gene: TRBV7-9; J gene: TRBJ2-7; D gene: NA
CDR3 protein: CASSFSGRAEAFF; CDR3 DNA: TGTGCCAGCAGCTTTTCGGGGAGGGCTGAAGCTTTCTTT; clone size: NA; V gene: TRBV7-9; J gene: TRBJ1-1; D gene: NA
CDR3 protein: CSALTSGRASGETQYF; CDR3 DNA: TGCAGTGCTTTGACTAGCGGGAGGGCTAGCGGAGAGACCCAGTACTTC; clone size: many; V gene: TRBV20-1; J gene: TRBJ2-5; D gene: TRBD2
CDR3 protein: CSIQAADQETQYF; CDR3 DNA: TGCAGTATCCAGGCGGCAGACCAAGAGACCCAGTACTTC; clone size: many; V gene: TRBV20-1; J gene: TRBJ2-5; D gene: NA
CDR3 protein: CASSPGQGWGTEAFF; CDR3 DNA: TGTGCCAGCAGCCCCGGACAGGGTTGGGGAACTGAAGCTTTCTTT; clone size: few; V gene: TRBV11-2; J gene: TRBJ1-1; D gene: TRBD1
CDR3 protein: CSARSPPAETQYF; CDR3 DNA: TGCAGTGCTAGGTCTCCTCCCGCGGAGACCCAGTACTTC; clone size: many; V gene: TRBV20-1; J gene: TRBJ2-5; D gene: NA
CDR3 protein: CASSEGLADTDTQYF; CDR3 DNA: TGTGCCAGCAGCGAGGGACTAGCGGACACAGATACGCAGTATTTT; clone size: many; V gene: TRBV7-9; J gene: TRBJ2-3; D gene: TRBD2
CDR3 protein: CASSPTGKDLPPYEQYF; CDR3 DNA: TGTGCCAGCAGCCCCACGGGGAAGGACTTACCCCCCTACGAGCAGTACTTC; clone size: few; V gene: TRBV9; J gene: TRBJ2-7; D gene: NA
CDR3 protein: CASSIRVGNNEQFF; CDR3 DNA: TGTGCCAGCAGCATCCGGGTCGGAAACAATGAGCAGTTCTTC; clone size: NA; V gene: TRBV28; J gene: TRBJ2-1; D gene: NA
CDR3 protein: CASSSPLGTGNSPLHF; CDR3 DNA: TGTGCCAGCAGTTCTCCACTAGGGACAGGGAATTCACCCCTCCACTTT; clone size: NA; V gene: TRBV28; J gene: TRBJ1-6; D gene: TRBD1
CDR3 protein: CASSLAAYNEQFF; CDR3 DNA: TGCGCCAGCAGCCTAGCGGCCTACAATGAGCAGTTCTTC; clone size: NA; V gene: TRBV4-1; J gene: TRBJ2-1; D gene: NA
CDR3 protein: CASSSPRGAQETQYF; CDR3 DNA: TGTGCCAGCAGTTCCCCCCGCGGGGCCCAAGAGACCCAGTACTTC; clone size: many; V gene: TRBV6-5; J gene: TRBJ2-5; D gene: NA
CDR3 protein: CASSTSADTQYF; CDR3 DNA: TGTGCCAGCAGTACTAGTGCCGATACGCAGTATTTT; clone size: NA; V gene: TRBV11-2; J gene: TRBJ2-3; D gene: NA
CDR3 protein: CASSLKGGDTEAFF; CDR3 DNA: TGTGCCAGCTCCCTAAAGGGGGGAGACACTGAAGCTTTCTTT; clone size: NA; V gene: TRBV18; J gene: TRBJ1-1; D gene: NA
CDR3 protein: CASSLGLAKSDTQYF; CDR3 DNA: TGTGCCAGCAGCCTAGGACTAGCGAAGTCAGATACGCAGTATTTT; clone size: NA; V gene: TRBV3-1; J gene: TRBJ2-3; D gene: TRBD2
CDR3 protein: CASRIWTSGSYNEQFF; CDR3 DNA: TGTGCCAGCAGAATATGGACTAGCGGGAGCTACAATGAGCAGTTCTTC; clone size: NA; V gene: TRBV2; J gene: TRBJ2-1; D gene: TRBD2
CDR3 protein: CSAGTFFNEKLFF; CDR3 DNA: TGCAGCGCCGGGACATTCTTTAATGAAAAACTGTTTTTT; clone size: NA; V gene: TRBV29-1; J gene: TRBJ1-4; D gene: NA
CDR3 protein: CASSPGTPNTEAFF; CDR3 DNA: TGTGCCAGCTCGCCGGGGACACCGAACACTGAAGCTTTCTTT; clone size: few; V gene: TRBV18; J gene: TRBJ1-1; D gene: NA
CDR3 protein: CASSPLVYSPLHF; CDR3 DNA: TGTGCCAGCAGCCCTCTTGTATATTCACCCCTCCACTTT; clone size: NA; V gene: TRBV28; J gene: TRBJ1-6; D gene: NA